Below are 29 T cell receptor beta chains sequenced from a single sample in a study of beta chain features in type 1 diabetes. The study, taken as a whole, reports: TCRB CDR3 length was moderately but significantly reduced in all four CD4+ subsets of Type 1 diabetes patients.

Expressed TCRB transcripts were sequenced, since all the RNA that had been isolated was reverse transcribed. Sequencing used immunoSEQ multiplex PCR; TCRdb keeps in-frame clones, though not all of them. The table includes 20,000 to 25,000 clones, about 50% detected once. Their recognized antigens are unknown. The sample taken for sequencing was stem cell memory CD4+ T cells from blood. The origin of the receptors is a man aged 18-30 years with type 1 diabetes.

V and J are TRBV18 and TRBJ2-7, with 7 bases identical to TRBD1. The trim removed 3 bases at V and 2 bases at J, leaving 1 base unmatched. Germline values: CDR1 KGHSH, CDR2 LQKENI. The CDR3 is 13 amino acids. The DNA for the CDR3 is TGTGCCAGCTCACCGGGACAGACCTACGAGCAGTACTTC. Protein sequence: CASSPGQTYEQYF.

The V call is TRBV11-2, the J call TRBJ2-3; 7 bases line up with TRBD2. The trim removed 4 bases at V and 2 bases at J, leaving 9 bases unmatched. Per germline, CDR1 SGHAT and CDR2 FQNNGV. The CDR3 length is 16 residues. The CDR3 spells CASSSPVAGHTDTQYF. The CDR3 nucleotides read TGTGCCAGCAGCTCACCGGTAGCGGGCCACACAGATACGCAGTATTTT.

The J gene is TRBJ2-5, the V gene TRBV18; the match to TRBD1 covers 9 bases. The end of the DNA is better explained by TRBJ2-7, so the J call may be wrong. Germline V gene sequence: CDR1 KGHSH, CDR2 LQKENI. The CDR3 runs to 15 residues. The CDR3 nucleotides are TGTGCCAGCTCACGGGGACAGGGCCCCTCCTACGAGCAGTACTTC. It is translated as CASSRGQGPSYEQYF.

The rearrangement uses TRBV7-2 and TRBJ1-3, with D unclear. Germline CDR1 is SGHTA and CDR2 is FQGNSA. Trimming pared 3 bases from V and 0 bases from J, leaving 3 bases between. This CDR3 is 13 amino acids long. The CDR3 here is CASSFNSGNTIYF. The DNA of the CDR3 is TGTGCCAGCAGCTTTAACTCTGGAAACACCATATATTTT.

Only a few counts were recorded for this clone. V usage is TRBV4-3 and J usage is TRBJ2-3; TRBD2 aligns across 9 bases. Looked up from germline, CDR1 is LGHNA and CDR2 is YSLEER. Trimming cost V 3 bases and J 0 bases; bases outside gene matches: 4. The CDR3 loop spans 16 amino acids. Written as DNA, the CDR3 is TGCGCCAGCAGCCAGGCTAGCGGGACGAGCACAGATACGCAGTATTTT. This gives the protein CASSQASGTSTDTQYF.

The chain couples TRBV2 to TRBJ2-1, with D maybe TRBD1 (6 bases). CDR1 and CDR2 from the germline V gene are SNHLY and FYNNEI. This CDR3 is built from 13 residues. Trimming shortened V by 9 bases and J by 3 bases, and 12 bases separated the two germline ends. As DNA, the CDR3 is TGTGCCAGTCTCCAGGGGCTCTACAATGAGCAGTTCTTC. Translating it yields CASLQGLYNEQFF.

This clone has a handful of counts. The gene calls are TRBV11-3 and TRBJ2-3; 13 positions match TRBD2. The V and J ends lost 5 bases and 2 bases, in that order; junction bases with no gene match: 4. CDR1 is SGHNT and CDR2 is YENEEA in the germline V gene. There are 16 residues in the CDR3. CDR3 DNA sequence: TGTGCCAGCAGCCAGGGACTAGCGGGATCCACAGATACGCAGTATTTT. It encodes CASSQGLAGSTDTQYF.

The chain is built from TRBV5-1 and TRBJ2-1; maybe TRBD2 (6 bases). V was shortened by 3 bases and J by 9 bases, with 22 bases between the two germline ends. CDR1 SGHRS and CDR2 YFSETQ come from the germline V gene. The CDR3 is made up of 16 amino acids. CDR3 loop: CASSSGLAGLRGEQFF. The CDR3 DNA reads as TGCGCCAGCAGCTCTGGTTTGGCGGGGCTAAGGGGTGAGCAGTTCTTC.

The chain employs TRBV19 and TRBJ1-1, with D unclear. The CDR3 has 13 amino acids. Per the germline V gene, CDR1 is LNHDA and CDR2 is SQIVND (reference sequence). V dropped 5 bases and J dropped 0 bases, with 7 bases sitting between them. For the CDR3, the DNA is TGTGCCAGTAGTTTCCACTTGAACACTGAAGCTTTCTTT. Its translation is CASSFHLNTEAFF.

The chain employs TRBV5-5 and TRBJ2-1, with 7 nucleotides matching TRBD1. The length of the CDR3 is 15 residues. V lost 1 base to trimming and J lost 4 bases; unmatched junction nucleotides: 5. Germline values: CDR1 SGHKS, CDR2 YYEKEE (reference sequence). The CDR3 region has the DNA TGTGCCAGCAGCTTGAGCGGACAGGATTACAATGAGCAGTTCTTC. Amino acids: CASSLSGQDYNEQFF.

This chain connects TRBV28 to TRBJ2-7, with 9 nucleotides matching TRBD1. Looked up from germline, CDR1 is MDHEN and CDR2 is SYDVKM. With V trimmed by 5 bases and J by 10 bases, 6 bases remained unmatched. The CDR3 is made up of 12 amino acids. CDR3 in DNA: TGTGCCAGCAGTACCCGGACAGGGGCACAGTACTTC. Amino acids: CASSTRTGAQYF.

The rearrangement uses TRBV15 and TRBJ2-1; TRBD1 is a possible D gene (5 bases). The V and J ends lost 0 bases and 7 bases respectively, with 10 bases between them. The CDR3 length is 14 residues. CDR1 is LNHNV and CDR2 is YYDKDF in the germline V gene (reference sequence). The CDR3 DNA is TGTGCCACCAGCAGAGATCGACAGACTAATGAGCAGTTCTTC. Residues: CATSRDRQTNEQFF.

This clone has just a few counts. The chain is built from TRBV4-3 and TRBJ2-1; weak D call: TRBD1 (6 bases). The CDR3 totals 15 residues. CDR1 LGHNA and CDR2 YSLEER come from the germline V gene. The germline V and J ends were trimmed by 4 bases and 7 bases, with 17 bases remaining between them. CDR3 sequence: CASSPTGSYGNEQFF. CDR3 sequence (DNA): TGCGCCAGCAGCCCGACAGGTTCTTACGGTAATGAGCAGTTCTTC.

This clone appeared a few times. The chain couples TRBV6-6 to TRBJ2-7; the match to TRBD1 covers 11 bases. Trimming cost V 2 bases and J 2 bases; bases outside gene matches: 2. Germline V gene data show CDR1 as MNHNY and CDR2 as SVGAGI (reference sequence). This CDR3 is 15 amino acids long. DNA for the CDR3: TGTGCCAGCAGTTACGTGGGACAGGGGGCCTACGAGCAGTACTTC. Its translation is CASSYVGQGAYEQYF.

The rearrangement uses TRBV5-6 and TRBJ2-7, with 7 bases matching TRBD2. This CDR3 contains 15 residues. Germline trimming cut 1 base from V and 5 bases from J; bases unmatched to any gene: 9. CDR1 and CDR2 (germline): SGHDT, YYEEEE. In nucleotides, the CDR3 is TGTGCCAGCAGCTTGTTTGCGGGGGAGGTGGACGAGCAGTACTTC. The encoded protein is CASSLFAGEVDEQYF.

The V and J genes are TRBV18 and TRBJ1-6, with D possibly matching TRBD1 (5 bases). This CDR3 is 16 amino acids long. Germline CDR1 and CDR2: KGHSH and LQKENI. V lost 5 bases and J 6 bases, leaving 17 bases between the germline ends. CDR3 region: CASSVLPGLPNSPLHF. The CDR3 bases are TGTGCCAGCTCAGTACTTCCGGGACTGCCTAATTCACCCCTCCACTTT.

This clone was counted a few times. J is TRBJ2-7 and V is TRBV18; 9 nucleotides align to TRBD1. The length of the CDR3 is 13 residues. The germline V gene encodes CDR1 KGHSH and CDR2 LQKENI. J was trimmed by 5 bases and V by 2 bases; bases with no gene match: 1. The CDR3 DNA reads TGTGCCAGCTCACCAGGGACAGGGAACGAGCAGTACTTC. This codes for CASSPGTGNEQYF.

The chain links TRBV6-1 to TRBJ2-4; 10 bases line up with TRBD1. CDR1 and CDR2 (germline): MNHNS, SASEGT. V shed 3 bases, J shed 8 bases, and the junction held 1 base outside the gene matches. The CDR3 runs 13 residues. DNA of the CDR3: TGTGCCAGCAGTGATGGACAGGGGGACATTCAGTACTTC. It specifies CASSDGQGDIQYF.

The chain carries TRBV2 and TRBJ2-3; D is possibly TRBD2 (5 bases). CDR1 is SNHLY and CDR2 is FYNNEI in the germline V gene. This CDR3 spans 12 amino acids. V lost 6 bases to trimming and J lost 2 bases, with 6 bases between them. Here the CDR3 reads CASREDTDTQYF. The DNA for the CDR3 is TGTGCCAGCAGGGAGGACACAGATACGCAGTATTTT.

The chain recombines TRBV19 with TRBJ1-5; D is perhaps TRBD1 (5 bases). Between the trimmed V and J ends, which lost 3 bases and 11 bases, there was a span of 14 bases. CDR3 length: 13 residues. Germline V CDR1 and CDR2: LNHDA, SQIVND (reference sequence). The CDR3 spells CASSMLEGQAQHF. In DNA, the CDR3 is TGTGCCAGTAGTATGTTGGAGGGGCAGGCCCAGCATTTT.

The chain has TRBV28 and TRBJ1-1; maybe TRBD1 (5 bases). The germline CDR1 and CDR2 sequences are MDHEN and SYDVKM. The CDR3 has 15 amino acids. The V and J ends lost 5 bases and 3 bases respectively, with 16 bases between them. CDR3 in amino acids: CASSESRRGDTEAFF. CDR3 sequence (DNA): TGTGCCAGCAGTGAGTCCCGGAGGGGAGACACTGAAGCTTTCTTT.

The J gene is TRBJ1-5, the V gene TRBV5-1, with a possible D match to TRBD1 (6 bases). With 0 bases removed from V and 6 bases from J, the gap between germline ends came to 13 bases. Germline V gene sequence: CDR1 SGHRS, CDR2 YFSETQ. This CDR3 region has 15 residues. The CDR3 sequence: CASSLEGGRGQPQHF. CDR3 DNA: TGCGCCAGCAGCTTGGAGGGGGGGCGCGGTCAGCCCCAGCATTTT.

The V call is TRBV6-5, the J call TRBJ2-7; TRBD1 matches 7 bases. The CDR3 covers 15 residues. The trim removed 1 base at V and 2 bases at J, leaving 5 bases unmatched. Per germline, CDR1 MNHEY and CDR2 SVGAGI. The CDR3 spells CASSYLPGQTYEQYF. The CDR3, as DNA: TGTGCCAGCAGTTACTTACCGGGACAGACCTACGAGCAGTACTTC.

The chain links TRBV10-3 to TRBJ1-2; 11 nucleotides line up with TRBD1. Germline CDR1 is ENHRY and CDR2 is SYGVKD. The CDR3 runs 13 residues. V shed 8 bases and J 5 bases; nucleotides not matched to a gene: 4. This CDR3 is CAIGQGAGYGYTF. CDR3 bases: TGTGCCATCGGACAGGGGGCAGGATATGGCTACACCTTC.

V usage is TRBV19 and J usage is TRBJ2-7; the D gene is possibly TRBD1 (5 bases). The ends were cut back, 2 bases at V and 4 bases at J, with 6 bases in the middle. The CDR3 covers 12 residues. Germline CDR1 reads LNHDA; CDR2 reads SQIVND (reference sequence). CDR3 protein: CASSIQGYEQYF. CDR3 nucleotides: TGTGCCAGTAGTATACAGGGTTACGAGCAGTACTTC.

V is TRBV5-4 and J is TRBJ2-3; 14 bases match TRBD2. The CDR3 covers 16 residues. Germline V gene data show CDR1 as SGHNT and CDR2 as YYREEE (reference sequence). J lost 7 bases, V lost 3 bases, and 7 bases had no gene match. The DNA for the CDR3 is TGTGCCAGCAGCTCCGGGACTAGCGGGAGTAAAAATACGCAGTATTTT. Translating gives CASSSGTSGSKNTQYF.

The V gene is TRBV14, the J gene TRBJ2-1; TRBD1 matches at 7 bases. The V segment lost 2 bases and the J segment 6 bases; nucleotides outside the gene matches: 4. Germline CDR1 reads SGHDN; CDR2 reads FVKESK. The CDR3 is 14 residues long. CDR3 sequence reads: CASSQLGTVNEQFF. The CDR3, as DNA: TGTGCCAGCAGCCAACTGGGGACAGTCAATGAGCAGTTCTTC.

This chain uses TRBV6-5 with TRBJ1-5; D call uncertain. Trimming took 6 bases from V and 2 from J, leaving 8 bases between them. The germline gives CDR1 MNHEY, CDR2 SVGAGI. The CDR3 is made up of 13 amino acids. CDR3 DNA sequence: TGTGCCAGCAGGAGGAGTGGCAATCAGCCCCAGCATTTT. This translates into CASRRSGNQPQHF.

This clone showed up just a few times. The J gene is TRBJ2-2, the V gene TRBV27, with 11 bases aligning to TRBD2. CDR1 is MNHEY and CDR2 is SMNVEV in the germline V gene (reference sequence). CDR3 length: 16 amino acids. With V trimmed by 3 bases and J by 5 bases, 5 bases remained unmatched. The CDR3: CASSFRLAGQTGELFF. Here the CDR3 DNA reads TGTGCCAGCAGTTTCAGACTAGCGGGGCAGACCGGGGAGCTGTTTTTT.